The 16 T cell receptor beta chains given below trace back to one sample, sequenced in a study of shared clonotypes between healthy human individuals. Using immunoSEQ multiplex PCR, the repertoire was profiled, and TCRdb retains in-frame clones only, with some absent. The sample holds about 1.1 million clones, about 80% seen once. Input material: memory CD4+ T cells from PBMCs. Subset meaning: CD45RA-negative fraction. The receptors shown here come from a man aged 18 to 29 in good health. Some clones in this sample may be carry-over from other donors' samples.

This chain uses TRBV6-6 with TRBJ2-7, with D possibly matching TRBD2 (5 bases). V was trimmed by 0 bases and J by 2 bases, leaving 11 bases between them. This CDR3 contains 15 residues. Germline assignment: CDR1 MNHNY and CDR2 SVGAGI (reference sequence). The CDR3 DNA reads TGTGCCAGCAGTTACTCCCGAGGGCCCCCCTACGAGCAGTACTTC. This sequence encodes CASSYSRGPPYEQYF.

This clone appeared once. V usage is TRBV18 and J usage is TRBJ1-1; no clear D. From germline, CDR1 is KGHSH and CDR2 LQKENI. Trimming left V 6 bases short and J 4 bases short, with 15 bases between. This CDR3 is built from 14 residues. The CDR3 DNA sequence: TGTGCCAGCTCCGGTCAAGGTAGGCCCACTGAAGCTTTCTTT. It yields the protein CASSGQGRPTEAFF.

The chain combines TRBV7-9 with TRBJ2-7; D uncertain. V shed 3 bases and J shed 9 bases, with 18 bases lying between them. The CDR3 extends over 14 amino acids. Per the germline V gene, CDR1 is SEHNR and CDR2 is FQNEAQ (reference sequence). The CDR3 DNA is TGTGCCAGCAGCTTCTTGCCTCCGTTGTTGGGGCAGTACTTC. This sequence encodes CASSFLPPLLGQYF. Complete variable domain (other parts from reference TRBV7-9 and TRBJ2-7): DTGVSQNPRHKITKRGQNVTFRCDPISEHNRLYWYRQTLGQGPEFLTYFQNEAQLEKSRLLSDRFSAERPKGSFSTLEIQRTEQGDSAMYLCASSFLPPLLGQYFGPGTRLTVT.

On this clone itself: This likely traces to a read error, being one base from a far larger clone. Other DNA variants within this sample encode the same CDR3. The chain couples TRBV5-4 to TRBJ2-1; D remains ambiguous. The CDR3 has 15 residues. CDR1 and CDR2 from the germline V gene are SGHNT and YYREEE (reference sequence). V shed 1 base and J shed 6 bases, with 14 bases lying between them. The CDR3 protein is CASSLRYSLPNEQFF. CDR3 bases: TGTGCCAGCAGCTTGCGTTATTCCCTTCCCAATGAGCAGTTCTTC.

The rearrangement joins TRBV28 to TRBJ1-2, with D hard to call. The germline CDR1 and CDR2 sequences are MDHEN and SYDVKM. CDR3 length equals 13 residues. V lost 6 bases and J lost 5, with 13 bases in between. CDR3 residues: CASSPISLYGYTF. CDR3 nucleotide sequence: TGTGCCAGCAGCCCGATCAGTCTTTATGGCTACACCTTC.

This chain links TRBV6-6 with TRBJ2-5; the D call may be TRBD1 or TRBD2 (7 bases each). The germline V and J ends were trimmed by 6 bases and 1 base, with 18 bases remaining between them. CDR1 and CDR2 (germline): MNHNY, SVGAGI (reference sequence). This CDR3 has 16 amino acids. CDR3 region: CASRRGQGDAQETQYF. The CDR3 DNA reads TGTGCCAGCAGGCGGGGGCAGGGGGATGCCCAAGAGACCCAGTACTTC.

The chain couples TRBV10-3 to TRBJ2-2, with D possibly matching TRBD1 (6 bases). The V end was cut by 10 bases, the J end by 3 bases, with 18 bases between. Germline CDR1 is ENHRY and CDR2 is SYGVKD. This CDR3 is 15 amino acids long. CDR3 loop: CATEARGFDTGELFF. CDR3 coding DNA: TGTGCCACCGAAGCTAGGGGGTTTGACACCGGGGAGCTGTTTTTT.

The chain joins TRBV5-1 to TRBJ2-1; tentatively, D is TRBD2 (6 bases). Trimming left V 4 bases short and J 4 bases short, with 12 bases between. This CDR3 region has 14 residues. Germline loops: CDR1 SGHRS, CDR2 YFSETQ. The CDR3 coding sequence is TGCGCCAGCAGCCCCGGGACTTATTACAATGAGCAGTTCTTC. This encodes CASSPGTYYNEQFF.

This chain uses TRBV18 with TRBJ2-7; D unclear. CDR1 and CDR2 (germline): KGHSH, LQKENI. CDR3 length equals 13 residues. The ends were cut back, 3 bases at V and 3 bases at J, with 9 bases in the middle. CDR3 loop: CASSPQSYYEQYF. The CDR3, as DNA: TGTGCCAGCTCACCGCAGTCATACTACGAGCAGTACTTC.

This clone is a singleton in its sample. This chain connects TRBV7-2 to TRBJ2-7; D remains unclear. Per germline, CDR1 SGHTA and CDR2 FQGNSA. V gave up 2 bases and J gave up 2 bases, with 22 bases separating them. This CDR3 contains 18 residues. CDR3 in amino acids: CASSLFSGYRVMAYEQYF. As DNA, the CDR3 is TGTGCCAGCAGCTTATTCTCCGGTTACCGGGTCATGGCCTACGAGCAGTACTTC.

There are a few counts of this clone. The genes are TRBV5-6 and TRBJ2-1; 12 bases align to TRBD2. Trimming cost V 5 bases and J 7 bases; bases outside gene matches: 10. CDR1 and CDR2 (germline): SGHDT, YYEEEE. This CDR3 comprises 16 residues. The chain's CDR3 is CASSSVLAGGPNEQFF. The DNA of the CDR3 is TGTGCCAGCAGTTCAGTTCTAGCGGGAGGGCCGAATGAGCAGTTCTTC.

The chain joins TRBV6-5 to TRBJ1-1; D is unclear. Germline assignment: CDR1 MNHEY and CDR2 SVGAGI. Trimming removed 0 bases from V and 0 bases from J, with 11 bases in between. The CDR3 covers 16 residues. DNA for the CDR3: TGTGCCAGCAGTTACTCGGGCAGCCGTATGAACACTGAAGCTTTCTTT. Its protein is CASSYSGSRMNTEAFF.

J is TRBJ1-4 and V is TRBV18; 7 bases fit TRBD1. This CDR3 has 13 residues. V shed 3 bases, J shed 7 bases, and the junction held 2 bases outside the gene matches. Germline CDR1 KGHSH, CDR2 LQKENI. CDR3 residues: CASSPGTAEKLFF. The CDR3 coding sequence is TGTGCCAGCTCACCGGGGACAGCTGAAAAACTGTTTTTT.

The chain combines TRBV5-3 with TRBJ1-1; perhaps TRBD1 as D (6 bases). TRBV5-3 is labeled an ORF, and its function is uncertain. The germline V and J ends were trimmed by 3 bases and 2 bases, with 8 bases remaining between them. The CDR3 totals 13 residues. CDR3 loop: CARSWDTNTEAFF. The CDR3 DNA sequence: TGTGCCAGAAGCTGGGACACTAACACTGAAGCTTTCTTT.

The V gene is TRBV10-3, the J gene TRBJ1-1; D uncertain. Per the germline V gene, CDR1 is ENHRY and CDR2 is SYGVKD. The CDR3 runs to 11 residues. V lost 2 bases to trimming and J lost 5 bases, with 3 bases between them. CDR3 region: CAISELTEAFF. In DNA form, the CDR3 reads TGTGCCATCAGTGAGCTAACTGAAGCTTTCTTT.

The J gene is TRBJ1-4, the V gene TRBV28, with D possibly being TRBD1 (6 bases). This CDR3 spans 12 amino acids. Deletions cut 11 bases from V and 6 bases from J, with 13 bases between. Germline lookup yields CDR1 MDHEN and CDR2 SYDVKM. The CDR3 loop is CAADSGHEKLFF. The CDR3 nucleotides are TGTGCCGCGGACAGCGGCCATGAAAAACTGTTTTTT. The whole variable domain, remainder taken from reference TRBV28 and TRBJ1-4, is DVKVTQSSRYLVKRTGEKVFLECVQDMDHENMFWYRQDPGLGLRLIYFSYDVKMKEKGDIPEGYSVSREKKERFSLILESASTNQTSMYLCAADSGHEKLFFGSGTQLSVL.